This T cell receptor beta chain was profiled in a study of vaccination effects on CD4 cells after COVID-19. Antigen-specific CD4+ T cells were first expanded with viral peptide pools by the ViraFEST assay and only then sequenced. Following culture for approximately ten days, CD4+ T cells were isolated. Vaccine recipients lacked prior SARS-CoV-2 infection and had negative nucleocapsid antibodies. This clone was counted once. Its specificity is unknown. Produced via immunoSEQ multiplex PCR; TCRdb's table is partial and in-frame only. The table has fewer than 25,000 clones, 65% to 80% seen once. Germline values: CDR1 MNHNS, CDR2 SASEGT. The CDR3 extends over 15 amino acids. V gave up 2 bases and J gave up 4 bases, with 14 bases separating them.

The source material was CD4+ T cells from PBMCs cultured with HCoV-NL63 spike peptides, sampled before COVID-19 vaccination. The receptor was derived from a human donor who received a COVID-19 vaccine. V is TRBV6-1 and J is TRBJ2-5, with D possibly being TRBD1 (5 bases). Here the CDR3 reads CASSEQGALGETQYF. CDR3 DNA: TGTGCCAGCAGTGAACAGGGCGCCTTGGGAGAGACCCAGTACTTC.